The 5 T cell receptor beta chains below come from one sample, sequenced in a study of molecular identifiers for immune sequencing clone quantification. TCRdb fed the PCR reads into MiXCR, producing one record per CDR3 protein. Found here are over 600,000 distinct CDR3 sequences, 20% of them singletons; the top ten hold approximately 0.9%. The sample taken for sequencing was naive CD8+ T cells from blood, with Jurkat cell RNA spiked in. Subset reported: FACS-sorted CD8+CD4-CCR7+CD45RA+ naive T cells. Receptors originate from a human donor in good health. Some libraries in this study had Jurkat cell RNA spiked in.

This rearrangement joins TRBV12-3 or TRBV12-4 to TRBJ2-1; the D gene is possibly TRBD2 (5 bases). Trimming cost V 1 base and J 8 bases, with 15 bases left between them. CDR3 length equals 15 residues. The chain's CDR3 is CASSLVGARVDEQFF. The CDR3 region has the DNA TGTGCCAGCAGTTTAGTGGGAGCCCGTGTCGATGAGCAGTTCTTC.

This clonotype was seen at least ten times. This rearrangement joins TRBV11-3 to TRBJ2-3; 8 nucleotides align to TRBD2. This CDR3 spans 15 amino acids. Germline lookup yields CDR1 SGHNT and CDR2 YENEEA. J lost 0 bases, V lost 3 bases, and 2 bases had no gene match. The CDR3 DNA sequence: TGTGCCAGCAGCTTGATAGCGGGGAGCACAGATACGCAGTATTTT. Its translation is CASSLIAGSTDTQYF.

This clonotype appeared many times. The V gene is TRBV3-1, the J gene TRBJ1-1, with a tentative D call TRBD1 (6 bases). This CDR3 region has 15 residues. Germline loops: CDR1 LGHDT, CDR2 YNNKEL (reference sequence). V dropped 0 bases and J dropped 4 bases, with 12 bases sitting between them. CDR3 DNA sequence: TGTGCCAGCAGCCAAGAAAGACAGGCCTTCACTGAAGCTTTCTTT. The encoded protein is CASSQERQAFTEAFF.

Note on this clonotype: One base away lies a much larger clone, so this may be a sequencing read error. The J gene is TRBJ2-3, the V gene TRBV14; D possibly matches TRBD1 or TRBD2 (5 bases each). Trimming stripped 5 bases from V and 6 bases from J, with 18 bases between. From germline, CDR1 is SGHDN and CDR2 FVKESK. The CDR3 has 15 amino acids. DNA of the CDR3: TGTGCCAGCAGCACACGGGGACCCCCGGGCGATACGCAGTATTTT. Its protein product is CASSTRGPPGDTQYF.

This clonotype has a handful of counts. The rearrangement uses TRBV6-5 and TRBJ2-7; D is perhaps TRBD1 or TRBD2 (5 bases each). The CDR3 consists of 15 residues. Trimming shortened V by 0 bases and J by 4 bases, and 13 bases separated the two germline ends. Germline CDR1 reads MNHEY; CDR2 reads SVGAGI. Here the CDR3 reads CASSYSPGLAYEQYF. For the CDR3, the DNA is TGTGCCAGCAGTTACTCGCCGGGGCTCGCATACGAGCAGTACTTC.